Listed here are 14 T cell receptor beta chains from one sample, sequenced in a study of blood T cell repertoires in COVID-19. TCRdb's table, derived via immunoSEQ multiplex PCR, lists solely in-frame clones and lacks some. The profile shows about 250,000 clones, about nine tenths of them singletons. Material: PBMCs or T cells enriched from blood (not recorded which). The receptors here all came from a man aged 35 to 55 who had recovered from COVID-19.

V is TRBV19 and J is TRBJ1-2, with a weak D call TRBD1 (5 bases). Germline-derived CDR1 and CDR2 are LNHDA and SQIVND (reference sequence). The CDR3 contains 14 residues. Trimming left V 5 bases short and J 5 bases short, with 15 bases between. CDR3 DNA: TGTGCCAGTAGTGCACTCGGGGGAACTTATGGCTACACCTTC. Its translation: CASSALGGTYGYTF.

The chain uses TRBV19 and TRBJ2-2, with 10 bases matching TRBD1. The CDR3 consists of 16 residues. The germline V gene encodes CDR1 LNHDA and CDR2 SQIVND (reference sequence). V shed 7 bases, J shed 2 bases, and the junction held 7 bases outside the gene matches. The CDR3 region has the DNA TGTGCCAGTACGACGTGGACAGGGGGTAACACCGGGGAGCTGTTTTTT. Protein product: CASTTWTGGNTGELFF.

The rearrangement uses TRBV4-1 and TRBJ1-1; D perhaps matches TRBD1 (5 bases). This CDR3 is 17 amino acids long. The V gene lost 4 bases and the J gene lost 5 bases, with 23 bases spanning the gap. From germline, CDR1 is MGHRA and CDR2 YSYEKL. The CDR3 protein is CASSLKGVGGLETEAFF. The CDR3 DNA follows: TGCGCCAGCAGCCTCAAAGGGGTGGGCGGATTAGAGACTGAAGCTTTCTTT.

The gene calls are TRBV27 and TRBJ2-7; 8 nucleotides line up with TRBD1. The germline V gene encodes CDR1 MNHEY and CDR2 SMNVEV (reference sequence). V gave up 8 bases and J gave up 6 bases; unmatched junction bases: 6. The CDR3 is made up of 12 amino acids. Here the CDR3 DNA reads TGTGCCAGCGGAACAGGGGGGCGCGAGCAGTACTTC. Amino acid sequence: CASGTGGREQYF.

The chain links TRBV28 to TRBJ1-2; D call uncertain. Trimming shortened V by 4 bases and J by 12 bases, and 24 bases separated the two germline ends. This CDR3 has 15 residues. Looked up from germline, CDR1 is MDHEN and CDR2 is SYDVKM. In DNA, the CDR3 is TGTGCCAGCAGTTCCCCCGAGCGGCCAAGGGCCTTCCACACCTTC. It is translated as CASSSPERPRAFHTF.

The chain combines TRBV30 with TRBJ1-3, with no clear D. The CDR3 consists of 14 residues. The V gene lost 0 bases and the J gene lost 3 bases, with 9 bases spanning the gap. CDR1 and CDR2 (germline): GTSNPN, SVGIG (reference sequence). CDR3 coding DNA: TGTGCCTGGAGTGTTGTGCCGGTTGGAAACACCATATATTTT. Amino acids: CAWSVVPVGNTIYF.

The gene calls are TRBV18 and TRBJ2-5; possibly TRBD1 for D (5 bases). Between the trimmed V and J ends, which lost 6 bases and 4 bases, there was a span of 15 bases. The CDR3 spans 14 residues. Germline CDR1 reads KGHSH; CDR2 reads LQKENI. The CDR3 loop reads CASSLSRQGETQYF. The CDR3 coding sequence is TGTGCCAGCTCGCTCTCGCGCCAGGGAGAGACCCAGTACTTC.

The CDR3 region is CASSPLAGGQETQYF. DNA of the CDR3: TGTGCCAGCAGCCCACTAGCGGGAGGTCAAGAGACCCAGTACTTC. The rearrangement uses TRBV4-2 and TRBJ2-5; 12 bases line up with TRBD2. The CDR3 runs 15 residues. Trimming at V came to 4 bases and at J to 2 bases, leaving 2 bases not matched to a gene. CDR1 and CDR2 (germline): LGHNA, YNFKEQ.

This clone was observed a handful of times. This sequence joins TRBV28 and TRBJ1-1; D is possibly TRBD1 (6 bases). This CDR3 has 15 amino acids. Trimming removed 6 bases from V and 3 bases from J, with 17 bases in between. Germline values: CDR1 MDHEN, CDR2 SYDVKM. The CDR3 protein is CASSPLQGDHTEAFF. The CDR3 DNA is TGTGCCAGCAGCCCCCTACAGGGAGATCACACTGAAGCTTTCTTT.

The V call is TRBV6-4, the J call TRBJ1-1, with D perhaps matching TRBD1 (5 bases). Trimming removed 1 base from V and 3 bases from J, with 9 bases in between. Per germline, CDR1 MRHNA and CDR2 SNTAGT. There are 14 residues in the CDR3. The DNA of the CDR3 is TGTGCCAGCAGTGACTTCCCCAGGGACACTGAAGCTTTCTTT. Amino acid sequence: CASSDFPRDTEAFF.

This chain links TRBV3-1 (or the pseudogene TRBV3-2) with TRBJ1-3; 9 bases line up with TRBD1. J was trimmed by 4 bases and V by 4 bases; bases with no gene match: 5. The germline V gene encodes CDR1 LGHDT and CDR2 YNNKEL (reference sequence). The CDR3 contains 15 residues. The chain's CDR3 is CASSRTGGAGNTIYF. CDR3 bases: TGTGCCAGCAGCCGAACAGGGGGCGCGGGAAACACCATATATTTT.

The chain couples TRBV7-9 to TRBJ1-2; 10 bases are a match to TRBD1. J gave up 8 bases and V 5 bases, and 11 bases lay outside the gene matches. This CDR3 has 15 residues. CDR1 and CDR2 (germline): SEHNR, FQNEAQ (reference sequence). The CDR3 protein is CASSQPGTGVEGYTF. The CDR3, as DNA: TGTGCCAGCAGCCAACCGGGGACAGGGGTTGAAGGCTACACCTTC.

The CDR3 loop is CASSSGTVNTGELFF. Here the CDR3 DNA reads TGTGCCAGCAGCTCTGGGACAGTAAACACCGGGGAGCTGTTTTTT. The chain has TRBV10-3 and TRBJ2-2, with 7 bases lining up with TRBD1. J lost 2 bases, V lost 10 bases, and 10 bases had no gene match. Germline loops: CDR1 ENHRY, CDR2 SYGVKD. This CDR3 is 15 amino acids long.

The V gene is TRBV30, the J gene TRBJ1-2; 8 bases align to TRBD1. The trim removed 2 bases at V and 4 bases at J, leaving 9 bases unmatched. CDR1 GTSNPN and CDR2 SVGIG come from the germline V gene (reference sequence). The CDR3 is 15 residues long. CDR3 in amino acids: CAWSPVYRGSYGYTF. The CDR3 DNA reads as TGTGCCTGGAGTCCCGTGTACAGGGGGAGCTATGGCTACACCTTC.